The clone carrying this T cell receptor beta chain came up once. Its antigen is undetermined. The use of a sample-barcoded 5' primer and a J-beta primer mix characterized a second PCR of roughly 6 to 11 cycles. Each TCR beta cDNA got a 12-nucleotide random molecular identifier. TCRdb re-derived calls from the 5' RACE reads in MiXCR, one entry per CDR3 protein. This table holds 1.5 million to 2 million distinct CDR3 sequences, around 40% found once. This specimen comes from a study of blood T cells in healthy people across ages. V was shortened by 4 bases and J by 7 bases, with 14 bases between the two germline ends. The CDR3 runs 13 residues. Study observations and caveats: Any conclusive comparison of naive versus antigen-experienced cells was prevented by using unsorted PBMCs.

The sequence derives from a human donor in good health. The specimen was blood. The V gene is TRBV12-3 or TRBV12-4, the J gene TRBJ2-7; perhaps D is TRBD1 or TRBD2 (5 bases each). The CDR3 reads CASSWTGTQEQYF. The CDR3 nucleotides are TGTGCCAGCAGTTGGACCGGGACCCAAGAGCAGTACTTC.